The clone carrying this T cell receptor (beta chain) was seen a few times. Data came from immunoSEQ multiplex PCR; TCRdb stores just in-frame clones and leaves some out. This sample carries about 3,300 clones, over 60% of them seen once, and the ten largest clones take under 8.5%. This CDR3 has 14 residues. This entry is derived from a study of graft-versus-host responses after intestinal transplantation. Processing was applied to graft tissue in order to liberate intraepithelial and lamina propria lymphocytes. The starting material was ileum tissue, obtained around 17 and 22 days after intestinal transplantation. This receptor was identified in a human patient who received an intestinal transplant, so some T cells may come from the graft donor. This sequence joins TRBV21-1 and TRBJ2-3. TRBV21-1 is flagged as a pseudogene. CDR3 loop: CASSKRNFPDTQYF. The CDR3 DNA follows: TGTGCCAGCAGCAAACGGAATTTTCCAGATACGCAGTATTTT.